The present T cell receptor (beta chain) was sequenced within a study of a mutant IDH1 vaccine in newly diagnosed glioma. The wider study: Vaccinations were initiated 4-6 weeks following radiotherapy alone, or were given together with temozolomide cycles. Treatment recipients were approximately 62% male and around 40% female, and their mean age was around 40 years. Study-wide findings and caveats: Vaccine-induced immune responses occurred in 93.3% of patients.

As concerns this clone: Its target is not known.

The time point denotes: week 47, end of study. Doses of 300 ug of mutant IDH1 20-mer peptide were given with topical imiquimod. Eight vaccine injections were given to patients in weeks 1, 3, 5, 7, 11, 15, 19 and 23. V dropped 4 bases and J dropped 5; count of bases not matched to a gene: 5. This CDR3 is built from 14 residues. Germline CDR1 SGHNT, CDR2 YYREEE (reference sequence). The table came from immunoSEQ multiplex PCR; TCRdb's copy has only in-frame clones and leaves some out. The table shows some 49,000 clones, with over 60% occurring only once. The sequence was obtained from a woman between 40 and 55 years old with glioma. Some clones in this sample may be carry-over from other donors' samples. Material: PBMCs, obtained from a glioma patient whose treatment included an IDH1 peptide vaccine. This chain uses TRBV5-4 with TRBJ2-7; 11 bases are a match to TRBD1. The CDR3 region is CASSPGQGANEQYF. The CDR3 DNA follows: TGTGCCAGCAGCCCAGGACAGGGGGCCAACGAGCAGTACTTC.